These 4 T cell receptor beta chains were sequenced from one sample in a study of T cell responses to AZD1222 COVID-19 vaccine. Measured with immunoSEQ multiplex PCR; TCRdb has only the in-frame clones, and not every one. The repertoire includes roughly 150,000 clones, about 91% of them detected once, and about 2.5% sits in the top ten. Sequences were derived from peripheral blood, sampled on day 0 of AZD1222 vaccination. The receptors were gathered from an adult in good health.

About this clone: The same CDR3 can be traced to other DNA sequences in this sample. This chain uses TRBV14 with TRBJ1-3; D gene unclear. Germline V gene sequence: CDR1 SGHDN, CDR2 FVKESK. The CDR3 length is 13 residues. Trimming pared 0 bases from V and 4 bases from J, leaving 4 bases between. The CDR3 sequence: CASSQELGNTIYF. The CDR3 DNA reads TGTGCCAGCAGCCAAGAGCTCGGAAACACCATATATTTT.

The chain has TRBV19 and TRBJ1-2; 9 positions match TRBD1. J lost 4 bases, V lost 4 bases, and 10 bases had no gene match. Looked up from germline, CDR1 is LNHDA and CDR2 is SQIVND (reference sequence). The CDR3 totals 16 residues. CDR3 loop: CASSTFRTGGGYGYTF. The CDR3 DNA is TGTGCCAGTAGTACCTTTCGTACAGGGGGCGGCTATGGCTACACCTTC.

This sequence joins TRBV7-9 and TRBJ2-1, with D perhaps matching TRBD2 (5 bases). The germline CDR1 and CDR2 sequences are SEHNR and FQNEAQ (reference sequence). V lost 6 bases and J lost 0, with 9 bases in between. The CDR3 loop spans 14 amino acids. The CDR3 DNA reads as TGTGCCAGCAGTCGAGAGGGCTCCTACAATGAGCAGTTCTTC. It specifies CASSREGSYNEQFF.

The J gene is TRBJ2-1, the V gene TRBV18, with 9 positions matching TRBD2. CDR3 length: 15 amino acids. The junction had 9 bases not matched to a gene; V was cut back by 6 bases and J by 6 bases. Germline loops: CDR1 KGHSH, CDR2 LQKENI. The DNA for the CDR3 is TGTGCCAGCTCTACCCGGACTAGCGCCCTCAATGAGCAGTTCTTC. Residues: CASSTRTSALNEQFF.